This T cell receptor (beta chain) was identified in a study of molecular identifiers for immune sequencing clone quantification. Looked up from germline, CDR1 is KGHSH and CDR2 is LQKENI. With 3 bases clipped from V and 5 bases from J, the junction kept 13 bases outside the gene matches. The CDR3 has 18 residues. Previously described methods and listed TCR primers produced bulk TCR libraries. TCRdb processed the PCR reads anew with MiXCR; each CDR3 protein has one entry. The table lists under 11,000 distinct CDR3 sequences, 21% of them singletons, with around 1.5% in the top ten. This clonotype is medium-sized. Libraries of naive CD8 cells were prepared from about 20,000 to 1,000,000 sorted cells using 10%, 30% or 50% RNA. Naive CD8 T cells underwent sorting with the CD8+CD4-CCR7+CD45RA+ definition.

The sample was naive CD8+ T cells from blood, with Jurkat cell RNA spiked in. As for subset: FACS-sorted CD8+CD4-CCR7+CD45RA+ naive T cells. The chain combines TRBV18 with TRBJ1-1; 12 bases match TRBD1. This receptor was obtained from a human donor in good health. Some libraries in this study had Jurkat cell RNA spiked in. CDR3 sequence (DNA): TGTGCCAGCTCACCGCCCATCCGGGACAGGGGGCCGGGGACTGAAGCTTTCTTT. Translation gives CASSPPIRDRGPGTEAFF.